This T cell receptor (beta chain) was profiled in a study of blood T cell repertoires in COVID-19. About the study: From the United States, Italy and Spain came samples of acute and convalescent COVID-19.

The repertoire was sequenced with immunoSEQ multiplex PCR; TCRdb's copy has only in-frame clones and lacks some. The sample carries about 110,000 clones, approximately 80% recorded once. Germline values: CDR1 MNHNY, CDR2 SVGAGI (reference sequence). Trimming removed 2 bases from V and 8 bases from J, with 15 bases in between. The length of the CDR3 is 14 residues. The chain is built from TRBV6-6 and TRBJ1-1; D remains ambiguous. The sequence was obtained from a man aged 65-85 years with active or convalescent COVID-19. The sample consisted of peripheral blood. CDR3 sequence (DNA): TGTGCCAGCAGTTACGCGGCGAACCTGGTAGAAGCTTTCTTT. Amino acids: CASSYAANLVEAFF.